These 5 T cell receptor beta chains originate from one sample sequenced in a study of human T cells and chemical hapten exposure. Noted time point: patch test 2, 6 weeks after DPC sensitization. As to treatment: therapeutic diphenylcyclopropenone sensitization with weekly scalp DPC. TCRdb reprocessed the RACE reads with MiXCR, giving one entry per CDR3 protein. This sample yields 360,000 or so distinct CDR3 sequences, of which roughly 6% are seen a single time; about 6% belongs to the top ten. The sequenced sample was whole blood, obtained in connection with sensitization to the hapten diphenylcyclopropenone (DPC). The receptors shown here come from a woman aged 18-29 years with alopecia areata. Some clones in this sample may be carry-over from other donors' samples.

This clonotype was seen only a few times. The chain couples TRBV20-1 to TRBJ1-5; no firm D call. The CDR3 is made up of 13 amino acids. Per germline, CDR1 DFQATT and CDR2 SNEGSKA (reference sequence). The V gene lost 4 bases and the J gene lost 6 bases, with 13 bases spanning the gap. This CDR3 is CSAILREGQPQHF. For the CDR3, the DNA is TGCAGTGCTATCCTCCGCGAAGGTCAGCCCCAGCATTTT.

The CDR3 DNA sequence: TGTGCCATCAGTGAGGGACGGAGCCATGAGCAGTTCTTC. It translates to CAISEGRSHEQFF. The J gene is TRBJ2-1, the V gene TRBV10-3; D not certain. The CDR3 has 13 residues. V was cut by 2 bases and J by 8 bases, with 10 bases left in between. CDR1 is ENHRY, CDR2 SYGVKD, per germline.

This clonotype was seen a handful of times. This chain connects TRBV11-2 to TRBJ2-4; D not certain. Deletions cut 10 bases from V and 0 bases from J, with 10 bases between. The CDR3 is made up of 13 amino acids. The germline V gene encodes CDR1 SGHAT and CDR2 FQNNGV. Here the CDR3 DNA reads TGTGCCACTAGGGCCCTAGCCAAAAACATTCAGTACTTC. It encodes CATRALAKNIQYF. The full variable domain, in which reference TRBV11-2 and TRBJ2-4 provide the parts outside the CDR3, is EAGVAQSPRYKIIEKRQSVAFWCNPISGHATLYWYQQILGQGPKLLIQFQNNGVVDDSQLPKDRFSAERLKGVDSTLKIQPAKLEDSAVYLCATRALAKNIQYFGAGTRLSVL.

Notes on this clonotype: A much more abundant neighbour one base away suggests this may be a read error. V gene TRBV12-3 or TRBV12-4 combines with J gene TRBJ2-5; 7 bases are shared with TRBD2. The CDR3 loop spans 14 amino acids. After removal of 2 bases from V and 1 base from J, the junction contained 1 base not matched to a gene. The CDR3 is CASSLWGGQETQYF. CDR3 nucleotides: TGTGCCAGCAGTTTATGGGGGGGCCAAGAGACCCAGTACTTC.

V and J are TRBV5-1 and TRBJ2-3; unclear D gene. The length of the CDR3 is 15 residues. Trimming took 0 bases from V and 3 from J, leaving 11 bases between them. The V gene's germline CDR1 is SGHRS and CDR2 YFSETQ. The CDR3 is CASSLVVQSTDTQYF. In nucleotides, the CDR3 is TGCGCCAGCAGCTTGGTGGTCCAGTCGACAGATACGCAGTATTTT. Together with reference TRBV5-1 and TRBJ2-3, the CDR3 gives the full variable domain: KAGVTQTPRYLIKTRGQQVTLSCSPISGHRSVSWYQQTPGQGLQFLFEYFSETQRNKGNFPGRFSGRQFSNSRSEMNVSTLELGDSALYLCASSLVVQSTDTQYFGPGTRLTVL.